This T cell receptor beta chain was obtained from a study of blood T cell repertoires in COVID-19. Looking at the study overall: Samples representing acute and convalescent COVID-19 were sourced from the United States, Italy and Spain. T cells, B-cell-depleted T cells, or PBMCs supplied cDNA or gDNA.

Original analysis: Researchers report that nucleated cell counts were estimated from reference gene primer amplification. TCRdb's table, derived via immunoSEQ multiplex PCR, lists solely in-frame clones and lacks some. V, J and clone size are taken as reported in that table, and D and trimming were inferred from the DNA itself. The table includes roughly 250,000 clones, approximately 84% detected once. This TCR derives from a human donor in a cohort sampled during active COVID-19. Sample: peripheral blood.

The CDR3 DNA follows: TGTGCCAGTAGTATATCACAGGGAATTCAGCCCCAGCATTTT. This sequence encodes CASSISQGIQPQHF. This rearrangement joins TRBV19 to TRBJ1-5; the D gene is possibly TRBD1 (6 bases). The germline V gene has CDR1 LNHDA and CDR2 SQIVND (reference sequence). The CDR3 has 14 residues. Trimming removed 2 bases at V and 6 bases at J, with 11 bases between. Full variable domain (outside the CDR3, taken from reference TRBV19 and TRBJ1-5): DGGITQSPKYLFRKEGQNVTLSCEQNLNHDAMYWYRQDPGQGLRLIYYSQIVNDFQKGDIAEGYSVSREKKESFPLTVTSAQKNPTAFYLCASSISQGIQPQHFGDGTRLSIL.